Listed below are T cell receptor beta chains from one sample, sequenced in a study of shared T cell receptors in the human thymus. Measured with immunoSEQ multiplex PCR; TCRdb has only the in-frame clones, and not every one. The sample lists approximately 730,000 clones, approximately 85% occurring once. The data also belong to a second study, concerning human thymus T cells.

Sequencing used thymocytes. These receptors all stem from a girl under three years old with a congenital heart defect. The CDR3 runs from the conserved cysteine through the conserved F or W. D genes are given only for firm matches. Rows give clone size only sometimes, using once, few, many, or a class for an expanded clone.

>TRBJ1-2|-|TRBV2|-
CASRGWGGFNYGYTF
TGTGCCAGCAGGGGGTGGGGGGGATTTAACTATGGCTACACCTTC
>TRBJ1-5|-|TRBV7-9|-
CASSLVDRAGDQPQHF
TGTGCCAGCAGCTTAGTAGACCGAGCGGGGGATCAGCCCCAGCATTTT
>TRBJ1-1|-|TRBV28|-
CASSFWRNTEAFF
TGTGCCAGCAGTTTTTGGAGGAACACTGAAGCTTTCTTT
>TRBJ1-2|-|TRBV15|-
CATSRGGYGYTF
TGTGCCACCAGCAGGGGGGGATATGGCTACACCTTC
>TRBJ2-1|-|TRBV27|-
CASTTSRTTISSYNEQFF
TGTGCCAGCACAACTTCGCGAACCACTATAAGCTCCTACAATGAGCAGTTCTTC
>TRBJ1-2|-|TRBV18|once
CASSPGGPEYGYTF
TGTGCCAGCTCACCGGGGGGGCCGGAATATGGCTACACCTTC
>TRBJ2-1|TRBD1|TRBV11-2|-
CASSTRDSSYNEQFF
TGTGCCAGCAGCACCCGGGACAGTTCTTACAATGAGCAGTTCTTC
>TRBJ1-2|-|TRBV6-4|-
CASSDSLGPHMGYTF
TGTGCCAGCAGTGACTCGTTGGGGCCCCATATGGGCTACACCTTC
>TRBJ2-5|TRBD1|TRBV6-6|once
CASTRTGDQETQYF
TGTGCCAGCACCCGGACAGGGGATCAAGAGACCCAGTACTTC
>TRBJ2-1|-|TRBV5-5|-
CASSGQGYEQFF
TGTGCCAGCAGCGGGCAGGGCTATGAGCAGTTCTTC
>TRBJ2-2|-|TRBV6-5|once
CASSTRANTGELFF
TGTGCCAGCAGTACCCGGGCGAACACCGGGGAGCTGTTTTTT
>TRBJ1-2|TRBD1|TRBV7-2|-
CASSSTDRGCGYTF
TGTGCCAGCAGCTCAACCGACAGGGGATGCGGCTACACCTTC
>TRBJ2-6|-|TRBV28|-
CASSRQCAGTRVNSGANVLTF
TGTGCCAGCAGCCGCCAGTGCGCCGGGACAAGAGTAAATTCTGGGGCCAACGTCCTGACTTTC
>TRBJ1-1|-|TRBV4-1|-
CASSQHGTPMNTEAFF
TGCGCCAGCAGCCAACACGGGACACCCATGAACACTGAAGCTTTCTTT
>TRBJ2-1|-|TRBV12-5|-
CASGFGDNEQFF
TGTGCTAGTGGTTTCGGGGACAATGAGCAGTTCTTC
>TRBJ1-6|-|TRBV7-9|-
CASSSPTGWRSLHF
TGTGCCAGCAGCAGCCCTACAGGGTGGAGGTCCCTCCACTTT
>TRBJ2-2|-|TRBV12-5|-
CASGLNPATPNTGELFF
TGTGCTAGTGGTTTAAATCCGGCGACACCGAACACCGGGGAGCTGTTTTTT
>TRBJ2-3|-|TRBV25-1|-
CASSVGADTQYF
TGTGCCAGCAGTGTCGGTGCAGATACGCAGTATTTT
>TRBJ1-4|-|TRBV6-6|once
CASSPGATNEKLFF
TGTGCCAGCAGCCCCGGAGCAACTAATGAAAAACTGTTTTTT
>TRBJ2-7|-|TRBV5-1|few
CASSLARAGPYEQYF
TGCGCCAGCAGCTTGGCCAGGGCAGGACCATACGAGCAGTACTTC
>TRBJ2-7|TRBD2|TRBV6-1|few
CASSRGGYEQYF
TGTGCCAGCAGCCGGGGGGGCTACGAGCAGTACTTC
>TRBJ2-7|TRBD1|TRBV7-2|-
CASSFRKGAHEQYF
TGTGCCAGCAGCTTCCGAAAGGGGGCCCACGAGCAGTACTTC
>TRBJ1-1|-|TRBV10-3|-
CAIRKTLAGTEAFF
TGTGCCATCAGAAAAACCCTCGCAGGGACTGAAGCTTTCTTT
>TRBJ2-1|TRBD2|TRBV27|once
CASSSGGDNEQFF
TGTGCCAGCTCTAGCGGGGGTGACAATGAGCAGTTCTTC
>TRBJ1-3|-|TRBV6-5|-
CASRPAHIPGTIYF
TGTGCCAGCAGGCCCGCCCACATACCGGGCACCATATATTTT
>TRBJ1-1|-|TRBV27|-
CASSPKSGDTEAFF
TGTGCCAGCAGTCCCAAATCGGGGGACACTGAAGCTTTCTTT
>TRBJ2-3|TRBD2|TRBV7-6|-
CASSSWRDFSGGAPDTQYF
TGTGCCAGCAGCTCATGGAGAGATTTTAGCGGGGGGGCCCCAGATACGCAGTATTTT
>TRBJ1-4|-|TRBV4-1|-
CASSQDSTDRKNEKLFF
TGCGCCAGCAGCCAAGATTCCACGGACAGAAAGAATGAAAAACTGTTTTTT
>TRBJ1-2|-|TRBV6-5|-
CASSPDGNYGYTF
TGTGCCAGCAGTCCCGACGGGAACTATGGCTACACCTTC
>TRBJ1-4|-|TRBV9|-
CASSSREDSQNEKLFF
TGTGCCAGCAGCTCCCGGGAGGACAGCCAAAATGAAAAACTGTTTTTT
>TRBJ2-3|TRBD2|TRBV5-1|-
CASSSLDETSGGRTDTQYF
TGCGCCAGCAGCTCGCTGGACGAGACTAGCGGGGGGAGAACAGATACGCAGTATTTT
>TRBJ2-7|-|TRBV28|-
CASSLAGEQGAGEQYF
TGTGCCAGCAGTTTAGCGGGGGAGCAGGGGGCAGGGGAGCAGTACTTC
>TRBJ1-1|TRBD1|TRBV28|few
CASTLPDRGGSSNTEAFF
TGTGCCAGCACCCTCCCAGACAGGGGGGGTTCGTCGAACACTGAAGCTTTCTTT
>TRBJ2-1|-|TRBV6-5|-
CASGPGPPTGNEQFF
TGTGCCAGCGGACCAGGGCCCCCCACAGGCAATGAGCAGTTCTTC
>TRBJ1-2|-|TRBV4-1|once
CASSPAGIDGYIF
TGCGCCAGCAGCCCAGCAGGCATCGATGGCTACATCTTC
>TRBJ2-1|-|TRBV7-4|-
CASSYATREPYEQFF
TGTGCCAGCAGTTATGCGACTAGGGAACCGTATGAGCAGTTCTTC
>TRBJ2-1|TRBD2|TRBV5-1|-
CASSLVAGGLSEQFF
TGCGCCAGCAGCTTGGTAGCGGGGGGCCTCAGTGAGCAGTTCTTC
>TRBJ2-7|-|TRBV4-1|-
CASSQGDLRPGEQYF
TGCGCCAGCAGCCAAGGAGACTTACGACCGGGGGAGCAGTACTTC
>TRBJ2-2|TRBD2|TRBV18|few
CASSPSGGVSGELFF
TGTGCCAGCTCACCCAGCGGGGGGGTCTCCGGGGAGCTGTTTTTT
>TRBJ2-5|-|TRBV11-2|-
CASSLRIRVSTVETQYF
TGTGCCAGCAGCTTAAGGATTCGGGTTTCCACGGTAGAGACCCAGTACTTC
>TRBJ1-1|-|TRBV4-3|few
CASSQIQGCRNTEAFF
TGCGCCAGCAGCCAGATACAGGGCTGTAGGAACACTGAAGCTTTCTTT